This record covers a single T cell receptor beta chain. Antigen: not known. Repertoires were generated with immunoSEQ multiplex PCR, while TCRdb's copy carries only in-frame clones and drops some. The table records 2.5 million or so clones, around 94% of them present only once. The CDR3 consists of 15 residues. Germline values: CDR1 SNHLY, CDR2 FYNNEI. Trimming removed 6 bases from V and 2 bases from J, with 13 bases in between. This entry is derived from a study of shared clonotypes between healthy human individuals. Points from the study as a whole: The study found about 5% of naive CD4 clonotypes shared across a few donors. Unshared clonotypes carried lower generation probabilities than those common to all four donors.

The chain couples TRBV2 to TRBJ1-4; tentative D call: TRBD1 (5 bases). This clonotype was sampled from a man younger than 35 in good health. Sequences were obtained from naive CD4+ T cells sorted from blood. The subset here: CD45RA+ positively selected. The CDR3 coding sequence is TGTGCCAGCAGACCAGGAGGGGCGACTAATGAAAAACTGTTTTTT. Encoded protein: CASRPGGATNEKLFF. Combining the CDR3 with reference TRBV2 and TRBJ1-4 gives the whole variable domain EPEVTQTPSHQVTQMGQEVILRCVPISNHLYFYWYRQILGQKVEFLVSFYNNEISEKSEIFDDQFSVERPDGSNFTLKIRSTKLEDSAMYFCASRPGGATNEKLFFGSGTQLSVL.